This T cell receptor (beta chain) is drawn from a study of vaccination effects on CD4 cells after COVID-19. Study at large: Each culture well received a few million PBMC. These cells were then cultured in IMDM with approximately 10 IU/ml IL-2 and around 9.6 ug/ml peptides.

The CDR3 runs to 14 residues. V lost 3 bases to trimming and J lost 4 bases, with 12 bases between them. Per germline, CDR1 LNHDA and CDR2 SQIVND (reference sequence). Measured with immunoSEQ multiplex PCR; TCRdb has only the in-frame clones, and not every one. The sample holds about 47,000 clones, roughly 70% seen once. Investigators separated out CD4+ T cells once around 11 days of culture had passed. Two-dose BNT162b2 or mRNA-1273 vaccination was given to participants. Neither prior SARS-CoV-2 infection nor positive nucleocapsid antibodies were present in the vaccine recipients. Worth noting for this clone: The antigen is unknown.

Study-wide findings and caveats: Whether induced by infection or by vaccine, clones showed marked clonal contraction late after vaccination. The authors studied few convalescent patients and collected no early post-infection timepoints.

The chain recombines TRBV19 with TRBJ1-1; the D gene is possibly TRBD1 (5 bases). The sequence was obtained from a human donor who received a COVID-19 vaccine. This specimen was CD4+ T cells from PBMCs cultured without peptide, taken after COVID-19 vaccination. CDR3: CASSMSGWGTEAFF. The DNA for the CDR3 is TGTGCCAGTAGTATGTCAGGGTGGGGCACTGAAGCTTTCTTT.